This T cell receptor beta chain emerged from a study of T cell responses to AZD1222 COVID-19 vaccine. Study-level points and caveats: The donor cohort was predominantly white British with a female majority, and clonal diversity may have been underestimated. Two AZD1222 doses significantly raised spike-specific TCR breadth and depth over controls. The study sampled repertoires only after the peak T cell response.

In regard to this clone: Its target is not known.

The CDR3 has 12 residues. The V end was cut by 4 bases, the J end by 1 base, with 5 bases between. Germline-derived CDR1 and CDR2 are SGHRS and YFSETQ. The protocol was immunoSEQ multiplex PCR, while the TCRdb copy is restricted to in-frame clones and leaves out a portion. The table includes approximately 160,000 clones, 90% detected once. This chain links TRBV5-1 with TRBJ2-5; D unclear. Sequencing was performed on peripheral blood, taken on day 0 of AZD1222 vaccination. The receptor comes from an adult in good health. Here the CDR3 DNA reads TGCGCCAGCAGCGAATCCCAAGAGACCCAGTACTTC. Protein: CASSESQETQYF.